The next 9 T cell receptor beta chains were all read from a single sample in a study of OX40 agonist ivuxolimab in advanced cancers. Sequencing used immunoSEQ multiplex PCR; TCRdb keeps in-frame clones, though not all of them. The table includes 20,000 to 25,000 clones, around 83% detected once. Material: CD4+ or CD8+ T cells sorted from blood, obtained in a trial of the OX40 agonist ivuxolimab. The receptors derive from an adult with an advanced solid tumor such as melanoma, head and neck, liver or kidney cancer.

The V call is TRBV7-9, the J call TRBJ2-1; 7 bases align to TRBD2. J lost 7 bases, V lost 0 bases, and 12 bases had no gene match. The CDR3 loop spans 17 amino acids. CDR1 is SEHNR, CDR2 FQNEAQ, per germline (reference sequence). The CDR3 sequence: CASSLAWGGDSWNEQFF. In DNA, the CDR3 is TGTGCCAGCAGCTTAGCATGGGGGGGGGATTCATGGAATGAGCAGTTCTTC.

The CDR3 here is CASSPEGLNEQFF. CDR3 sequence (DNA): TGTGCCAGCAGCCCAGAGGGATTGAATGAGCAGTTCTTC. This chain uses TRBV7-5 with TRBJ2-1; the table's D call TRBD2 went unverified against the DNA. TRBV7-5 counts as a pseudogene. This CDR3 contains 13 residues.

This clone was seen only a few times. The V and J genes are TRBV28 and TRBJ2-5; 9 bases are a match to TRBD2. The CDR3 covers 16 residues. Germline V gene sequence: CDR1 MDHEN, CDR2 SYDVKM. V shed 2 bases and J 4 bases; nucleotides not matched to a gene: 8. CDR3 sequence (DNA): TGTGCCAGCAGTTTACAGGGCGGACTAGCGTTAGAGACCCAGTACTTC. It encodes CASSLQGGLALETQYF.

The V call is TRBV4-1, the J call TRBJ2-1; TRBD1 is a possible D gene (5 bases). The germline V and J ends were trimmed by 6 bases and 2 bases, with 20 bases remaining between them. Germline V CDR1 and CDR2: MGHRA, YSYEKL. The CDR3 contains 17 residues. In nucleotides, the CDR3 is TGCGCCAGCAGACCTTTATTAGGGGTGGGGACCTACAATGAGCAGTTCTTC. This codes for CASRPLLGVGTYNEQFF.

The chain employs TRBV10-1 and TRBJ2-1, with D tentatively TRBD2 (5 bases). The CDR3 is 14 amino acids. The V end was cut by 4 bases, the J end by 6 bases, with 13 bases between. Per the germline V gene, CDR1 is WNHNN and CDR2 is SYGVQD (reference sequence). The CDR3 spells CASSGSLAVNEQFF. CDR3 nucleotides: TGCGCCAGCAGTGGAAGTCTAGCCGTCAATGAGCAGTTCTTC.

The CDR3 DNA sequence: TGCGCCAGCAGCGAGAGGACAGGTATAACGGGGGAGCAGTACTTC. Its protein product is CASSERTGITGEQYF. The chain uses TRBV5-1 and TRBJ2-7; 7 bases are shared with TRBD1. Germline lookup yields CDR1 SGHRS and CDR2 YFSETQ. V was pared by 4 bases and J by 7 bases, with 14 bases of the junction left unmatched. The CDR3 length is 15 residues.

This clone showed up just a few times. The identical CDR3 is also encoded by other nucleotide sequences in the sample. The V call is TRBV9, the J call TRBJ2-7, with D perhaps matching TRBD1 or TRBD2 (7 bases each). CDR1 is SGDLS and CDR2 is YYNGEE in the germline V gene. The CDR3 is 14 residues long. V was cut by 0 bases and J by 7 bases, with 14 bases left in between. CDR3 sequence reads: CASSVAYRGGEQYF. The CDR3 nucleotides read TGTGCCAGCAGCGTAGCTTACAGGGGAGGGGAGCAGTACTTC.

The chain combines TRBV18 with TRBJ2-7, with unresolved D. Germline assignment: CDR1 KGHSH and CDR2 LQKENI. The CDR3 totals 13 residues. Trimming cost V 0 bases and J 1 base, with 4 bases left between them. The CDR3 bases are TGTGCCAGCTCACCACCCCATTCCTACGAGCAGTACTTC. Its translation: CASSPPHSYEQYF.

The V call is TRBV7-6, the J call TRBJ2-1; no clear D. Per the germline V gene, CDR1 is SGHVS and CDR2 is FNYEAQ. Trimming shortened V by 0 bases and J by 7 bases, and 4 bases separated the two germline ends. The CDR3 spans 12 residues. This CDR3 reads CASSLAVNEQFF. The CDR3 nucleotides are TGTGCCAGCAGCTTAGCGGTTAATGAGCAGTTCTTC.